This TCR beta chain was observed in a study of T cell changes during pregnancy in multiple sclerosis (dated by TCRdb to 2018 to 2020). The study in broad terms: Changes in the T cell repertoire over the course of pregnancy were examined in this study in women with multiple sclerosis.

The junction shows trimming of 7 bases on V and 9 bases on J, plus 22 bases between the germline ends. Looking up the germline V gene yields CDR1 WSHSY and CDR2 SAAADI. The CDR3 runs 14 amino acids, cysteine and phenylalanine included. Only the CDR3 DNA is retained, 42 bases long and in frame from the first base. Details on this clone: The antigen this receptor binds is unknown. No base quality values were provided; no much bigger clone lies one nucleotide off.

The library was built by means of the immunoSEQ multiplex PCR assay. As stored in TCRdb, this immuneACCESS dataset retains in-frame rearrangements with V and J assigned. A fraction of the clones does not appear; measured against another copy, unresolved V genes explain less than half of the discrepancy, and the remainder lacks a known reason. In this sample the table shows 90,000 or so clones, 85% to 95% of which occur a single time. The ten biggest clones cover more than 1.5% of the sample. Sample: peripheral blood, taken in the first trimester of pregnancy. This receptor was identified in a female donor in good health, enrolled as a control in a pregnancy study. The chain links TRBV10-2 with TRBJ2-7, with the D gene not confidently named. The CDR3 region: CASTGRLYLTGQYF. The DNA sequence reads TGCGCCAGCACTGGCCGTTTGTACCTTACGGGGCAGTACTTC.